This T cell receptor beta chain came from a study of T cell repertoires in cytomegalovirus infection. Across the study: Alongside well-studied HLA-B-restricted CMV epitopes, recently identified HLA-C-restricted CMV epitopes were also used. The public TCR beta signatures pointed to both CMV infection and matching HLA type. Notes on the study in general: CMV-specific TCR beta clonotypes restricted by HLA-C dominated the ex vivo response. Identification of carriers of CMV plus the relevant HLA was performed using cumulative public TCR beta family frequency.

V was clipped by 6 bases and J by 6 bases; unmatched bases: 6. The CDR3 is 14 amino acids. From the reads, TCRdb called clonotypes with MiXCR, one entry per CDR3 protein. The sample lists 110,000 to 150,000 distinct CDR3 sequences, more than 30% seen once, with 45% to 55% in the top ten. The sample holds many counts of this clonotype. What it recognizes is unknown. This chain links TRBV12-3 or TRBV12-4 with TRBJ1-5, with 9 bases fitting TRBD1. The origin of this receptor is a human donor in good health (CMV status not recorded). Some clones in this sample may be carry-over from other donors' samples. The source material was CD8+ T cells from cultured PBMCs, sampled from culture after CMV antigen stimulation. Here the CDR3 reads CASSSRDRAQPQHF. Written as DNA, the CDR3 is TGTGCCAGCAGCTCGAGGGACAGGGCTCAGCCCCAGCATTTT.